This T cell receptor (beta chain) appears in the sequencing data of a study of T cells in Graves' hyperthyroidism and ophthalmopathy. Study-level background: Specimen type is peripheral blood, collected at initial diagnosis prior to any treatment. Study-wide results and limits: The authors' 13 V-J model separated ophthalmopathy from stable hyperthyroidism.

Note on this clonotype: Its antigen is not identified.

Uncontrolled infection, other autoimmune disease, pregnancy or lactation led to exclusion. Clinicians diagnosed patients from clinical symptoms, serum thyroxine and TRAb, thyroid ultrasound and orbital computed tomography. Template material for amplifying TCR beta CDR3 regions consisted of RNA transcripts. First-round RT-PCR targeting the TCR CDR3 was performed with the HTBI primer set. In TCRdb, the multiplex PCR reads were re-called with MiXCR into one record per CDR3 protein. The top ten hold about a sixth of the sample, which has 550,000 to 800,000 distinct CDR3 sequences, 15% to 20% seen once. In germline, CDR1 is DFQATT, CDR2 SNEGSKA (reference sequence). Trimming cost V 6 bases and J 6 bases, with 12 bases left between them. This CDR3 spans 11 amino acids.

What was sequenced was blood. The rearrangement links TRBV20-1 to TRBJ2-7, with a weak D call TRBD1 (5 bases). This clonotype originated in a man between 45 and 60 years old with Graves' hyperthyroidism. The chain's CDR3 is CSAPLQGEQYF. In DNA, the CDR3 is TGCAGTGCGCCTCTCCAGGGCGAGCAGTACTTC.